A single TCR beta chain is shown here with its context. These data are taken from a study of CD8 T cells in Susac syndrome. CDR3 size: 14 residues. Germline V gives CDR1 MGHDK, CDR2 SYGVNS. V lost 0 bases and J lost 7; bases outside the gene matches: 5. In blood CD8+ and CD4+ T cells, TCR beta underwent sequencing. The RNA input was about 0.5 to 1 ug, and it was reverse transcribed with random hexamers. TCRdb reprocessed the immunoSEQ multiplex PCR reads via MiXCR and lists one record per CDR3 protein. This table holds around 130,000 distinct CDR3 sequences, under 95% found once. The chain employs TRBV25-1 and TRBJ2-5; 7 nucleotides match TRBD1. This clonotype was obtained from a human donor with multiple sclerosis. Sequenced input: CD8+ T cells from PBMCs. The CDR3 DNA sequence: TGTGCCAGCAGTGAATATAGGGGGCAGGGGACCCAGTACTTC. It specifies CASSEYRGQGTQYF.